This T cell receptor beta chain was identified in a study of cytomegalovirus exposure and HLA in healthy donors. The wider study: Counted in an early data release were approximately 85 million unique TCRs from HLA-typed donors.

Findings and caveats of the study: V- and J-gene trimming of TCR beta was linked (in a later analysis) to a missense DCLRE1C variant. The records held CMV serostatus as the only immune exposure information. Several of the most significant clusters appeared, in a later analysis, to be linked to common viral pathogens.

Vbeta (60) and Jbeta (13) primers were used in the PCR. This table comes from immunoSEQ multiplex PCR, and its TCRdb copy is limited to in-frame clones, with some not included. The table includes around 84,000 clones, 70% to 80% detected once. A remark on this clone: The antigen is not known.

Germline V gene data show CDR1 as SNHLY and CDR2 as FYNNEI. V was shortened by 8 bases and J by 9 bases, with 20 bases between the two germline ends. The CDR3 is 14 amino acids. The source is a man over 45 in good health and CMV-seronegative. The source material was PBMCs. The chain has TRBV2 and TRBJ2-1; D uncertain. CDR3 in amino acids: CASVVKPSSGEQFF. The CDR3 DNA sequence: TGTGCCAGCGTGGTGAAACCCTCTTCCGGTGAGCAGTTCTTC. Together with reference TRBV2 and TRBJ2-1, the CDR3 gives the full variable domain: EPEVTQTPSHQVTQMGQEVILRCVPISNHLYFYWYRQILGQKVEFLVSFYNNEISEKSEIFDDQFSVERPDGSNFTLKIRSTKLEDSAMYFCASVVKPSSGEQFFGPGTRLTVL.